The rows below give T cell receptor beta chains drawn from one sample of a study of T cell responses to AZD1222 COVID-19 vaccine. Sequenced by immunoSEQ multiplex PCR; TCRdb stores in-frame clones only, minus some. Found here are 180,000 or so clones, about nine tenths of them singletons; the top ten hold about 2.1%. Sequences were derived from peripheral blood, sampled 28 days after the second AZD1222 dose. All receptors derive from an adult who received the AZD1222 COVID-19 vaccine. Each CDR3 is given with its conserved first and last residue. A D gene is named only where the DNA matches it firmly. Not all rows give a size; the values are once, few, many and, for expanded clones, a class.

>NA|NA|TRBV7-9|TRBJ1-1
CASSLVVTEAFF
TGTGCCAGCAGCTTGGTGGTCACTGAGGCTTTCTTT
>TRBD2|once|TRBV7-9|TRBJ2-1
CASSPSGIAYNEQFF
TGTGCCAGCAGCCCTAGCGGGATTGCCTACAATGAGCAGTTCTTC
>NA|NA|TRBV5-5|TRBJ2-5
CASSLGGSRGETQYF
TGTGCCAGCAGCTTGGGAGGCTCGCGAGGAGAGACCCAGTACTTC
>TRBD1|NA|TRBV19|TRBJ2-1
CASSTGTGGSNEQFF
TGTGCCAGTAGTACCGGGACAGGGGGTTCGAATGAGCAGTTCTTC
>TRBD2|NA|TRBV3-1/TRBV3-2|TRBJ2-3
CASSQGGGPSDTQYF
TGTGCCAGCAGCCAAGGCGGGGGGCCCTCAGATACGCAGTATTTT
>NA|NA|TRBV4-1|TRBJ2-7
CASSPGPLSYEQYF
TGCGCCAGCAGCCCCGGACCGCTCTCCTACGAGCAGTACTTC
>NA|NA|TRBV12-3/TRBV12-4|TRBJ2-7
CASLSLGDEQYF
TGTGCCAGCCTCTCCCTGGGGGACGAGCAGTACTTC
>TRBD1|NA|TRBV9|TRBJ2-7
CASSVEDRGHEQYF
TGTGCCAGCAGCGTAGAAGACAGGGGGCACGAGCAGTACTTC
>NA|NA|TRBV6-1|TRBJ2-3
CASSEAPPPTDTQYF
TGTGCCAGCAGTGAAGCCCCGCCACCCACAGATACGCAGTATTTT
>NA|NA|TRBV14|TRBJ2-7
CASSQVVGNPYEQYF
TGTGCCAGCAGCCAAGTCGTAGGGAACCCCTACGAGCAGTACTTC
>NA|once|TRBV15|TRBJ1-5
CATSSQVRSGNQPQHF
TGTGCCACCAGCAGCCAGGTTCGATCGGGCAATCAGCCCCAGCATTTT
>TRBD1|NA|TRBV29-1|TRBJ1-3
CSVVTGGGNTIYF
TGCAGCGTCGTGACAGGGGGAGGAAACACCATATATTTT
>NA|NA|TRBV9|TRBJ2-7
CASSPGTHVGIHEQYF
TGTGCCAGCAGCCCGGGGACTCACGTCGGTATCCACGAGCAGTACTTC
>NA|NA|TRBV29-1|TRBJ1-5
CSVRGRGNQPQHF
TGCAGCGTTCGCGGTAGGGGGAATCAGCCCCAGCATTTT
>TRBD1|NA|TRBV7-2|TRBJ1-5
CASSLTGQVGSNQPQHF
TGTGCCAGCAGCTTAACCGGACAGGTGGGGAGCAATCAGCCCCAGCATTTT
>NA|NA|TRBV27|TRBJ2-1
CASSLRTNNEQFF
TGTGCCAGCAGTCTTCGGACAAACAATGAGCAGTTCTTC
>NA|NA|TRBV7-2|TRBJ2-1
CASSSTPGYEQFF
TGTGCCAGCAGCTCTACGCCCGGCTATGAGCAGTTCTTC
>NA|NA|TRBV7-9|TRBJ2-7
CASSLDRSSYEQYF
TGTGCCAGCAGCTTAGATCGTTCCTCCTACGAGCAGTACTTC
>TRBD2|NA|TRBV24-1|TRBJ2-2
CATRREGSTGELFF
TGTGCCACCAGACGGGAGGGCAGCACCGGGGAGCTGTTTTTT
>NA|NA|TRBV9|TRBJ1-1
CASSRGPLNTEAFF
TGTGCCAGCAGCAGGGGCCCACTGAACACTGAAGCTTTCTTT
>TRBD2|NA|TRBV6-2/TRBV6-3|TRBJ2-3
CASSYLAGGRDTQYF
TGTGCCAGCAGTTATCTGGCGGGGGGTAGAGATACGCAGTATTTT
>NA|few|TRBV15|TRBJ2-1
CATSRELGAYNEQFF
TGTGCCACCAGCAGGGAGTTGGGGGCCTACAATGAGCAGTTCTTC
>NA|NA|TRBV5-4|TRBJ1-2
CASSAQPPNGYTF
TGTGCCAGCAGCGCACAGCCTCCTAATGGCTACACCTTC
>NA|NA|TRBV10-3|TRBJ2-5
CAISDEDETQYF
TGTGCCATCAGTGATGAGGATGAGACCCAGTACTTC